Presented here are 14 T cell receptor beta chains from one specimen sequenced in a study of T cell responses to AZD1222 COVID-19 vaccine. Profiled with immunoSEQ multiplex PCR; TCRdb holds only in-frame clones, not every one. Of around 100,000 clones listed, 92% are singletons. This specimen was peripheral blood, taken on day 0 of AZD1222 vaccination. These receptors were taken from an adult in good health.

The chain links TRBV15 to TRBJ1-4, with 7 bases aligning to TRBD1. The CDR3 is 15 amino acids. V dropped 10 bases and J dropped 4; count of bases not matched to a gene: 12. Germline-derived CDR1 and CDR2 are LNHNV and YYDKDF (reference sequence). CDR3 sequence: CASRGPGQLNEKLFF. The CDR3 region has the DNA TGTGCCAGCAGGGGACCGGGACAGCTTAATGAAAAACTGTTTTTT.

This clone was detected a few times. The chain combines TRBV28 with TRBJ1-3, with a possible D match to TRBD1 (6 bases). This CDR3 region has 16 residues. The V end lost 2 bases, the J end lost 4 bases, and 15 bases lay between the germline ends. The germline V gene encodes CDR1 MDHEN and CDR2 SYDVKM. The CDR3 is CASSLPGGLIGNTIYF. The CDR3 DNA reads TGTGCCAGCAGTTTACCGGGGGGGCTTATAGGAAACACCATATATTTT.

The chain is built from TRBV5-1 and TRBJ2-5; D is undetermined. The CDR3 has 12 amino acids. CDR1 SGHRS and CDR2 YFSETQ come from the germline V gene. V was shortened by 1 base and J by 0 bases, with 1 base between the two germline ends. CDR3 nucleotide sequence: TGCGCCAGCAGCTTGAACCAAGAGACCCAGTACTTC. This codes for CASSLNQETQYF.

Many counts were recorded for this clone. CDR3 nucleotide sequence: TGTGCCAGCAGTTTGTTTTCGAACGAGCAGTACTTC. As protein: CASSLFSNEQYF. This chain uses TRBV28 with TRBJ2-7; D uncertain. CDR1 MDHEN and CDR2 SYDVKM come from the germline V gene. The CDR3 spans 12 residues. V was pared by 3 bases and J by 5 bases, with 8 bases between.

J is TRBJ2-3 and V is TRBV19; D is possibly TRBD2 (5 bases). V dropped 3 bases and J dropped 5 bases, with 9 bases sitting between them. Germline assignment: CDR1 LNHDA and CDR2 SQIVND (reference sequence). The CDR3 runs 13 residues. Here the CDR3 DNA reads TGTGCCAGTAGTATCCCGGGAAGAGATACGCAGTATTTT. Protein sequence: CASSIPGRDTQYF.

V gene TRBV19 combines with J gene TRBJ1-5; D perhaps matches TRBD1 (5 bases). The CDR3 totals 15 residues. Trimming took off 7 bases at V and 5 bases at J, with 18 bases between the two ends. Germline CDR1 is LNHDA and CDR2 is SQIVND (reference sequence). The CDR3 loop reads CASIAPGGGHQPQHF. The CDR3 region has the DNA TGTGCCAGTATCGCCCCCGGGGGAGGTCATCAGCCCCAGCATTTT.

The chain employs TRBV6-4 and TRBJ2-6, with D unclear. V lost 8 bases and J lost 0, with 11 bases in between. From germline, CDR1 is MRHNA and CDR2 SNTAGT. This CDR3 has 15 residues. The CDR3 sequence is CASCPDSSGANVLTF. CDR3 nucleotide sequence: TGTGCCAGCTGCCCTGACTCCTCTGGGGCCAACGTCCTGACTTTC.

The rearrangement uses TRBV7-2 and TRBJ2-1, with TRBD1 matching over 8 bases. V lost 3 bases, J lost 12 bases, and 10 bases stayed unmatched. CDR3 length: 14 amino acids. The germline CDR1 and CDR2 sequences are SGHTA and FQGNSA. The CDR3 region has the DNA TGTGCCAGCAGCTTTTCAGGGGGCGGTCGGTGGCAGTTCTTC. Amino acid sequence: CASSFSGGGRWQFF.

V gene TRBV14 combines with J gene TRBJ1-3, with D perhaps matching TRBD1 (6 bases). Germline values: CDR1 SGHDN, CDR2 FVKESK. V was cut by 0 bases and J by 2 bases, with 8 bases left in between. CDR3 length equals 15 residues. The CDR3 DNA is TGTGCCAGCAGCCAAGACCCAGGGGCTGGAAACACCATATATTTT. It specifies CASSQDPGAGNTIYF.

This chain links TRBV6-4 with TRBJ2-3; 7 bases are shared with TRBD2. The CDR3 spans 16 residues. After removal of 2 bases from V and 3 bases from J, the junction contained 8 bases not matched to a gene. Looked up from germline, CDR1 is MRHNA and CDR2 is SNTAGT. The CDR3 DNA reads TGTGCCAGCAGTGACGGGAGGCTAGCGGCTACAGATACGCAGTATTTT. Amino acid sequence: CASSDGRLAATDTQYF.

The rearrangement uses TRBV14 and TRBJ1-1; 7 bases line up with TRBD1. The CDR3 spans 13 residues. Germline V gene lookup returns CDR1 SGHDN and CDR2 FVKESK. The V segment lost 10 bases and the J segment 4 bases; nucleotides outside the gene matches: 9. DNA of the CDR3: TGTGCCACTACCGTCACAGGGGCCACTGAAGCTTTCTTT. Translated, it gives CATTVTGATEAFF.

This rearrangement joins TRBV3-1 (or the pseudogene TRBV3-2) to TRBJ2-1, with 9 bases aligning to TRBD2. CDR1 is LGHDT, CDR2 YNNKEL, per germline (reference sequence). Trimming cost V 3 bases and J 6 bases; bases outside gene matches: 6. The CDR3 consists of 15 residues. The CDR3 loop reads CASSQVAGVSNEQFF. The DNA for the CDR3 is TGTGCCAGCAGCCAGGTAGCGGGAGTTTCCAATGAGCAGTTCTTC.

The chain combines TRBV11-2 with TRBJ1-5; possibly TRBD1 for D (6 bases). The CDR3 is 15 amino acids. Germline V gene lookup returns CDR1 SGHAT and CDR2 FQNNGV. The germline V and J ends were trimmed by 1 base and 2 bases, with 9 bases remaining between them. CDR3 protein: CASSLGAGGNQPQHF. The CDR3 coding sequence is TGTGCCAGCAGCTTAGGGGCAGGGGGCAATCAGCCCCAGCATTTT.

This chain links TRBV18 with TRBJ2-2; D not certain. This CDR3 has 11 amino acids. V lost 3 bases and J lost 5, with 1 base in between. In germline, CDR1 is KGHSH, CDR2 LQKENI. CDR3 loop: CASSPTGELFF. The DNA of the CDR3 is TGTGCCAGCTCACCTACCGGGGAGCTGTTTTTT.